The 30 T cell receptor beta chains presented below share a single source sample, sequenced in a study of response to subunit inactivated influenza vaccine. TCRdb redid the calling of the RT-PCR reads with MiXCR, one entry per CDR3 protein. The data show 500,000 or so distinct CDR3 sequences, approximately 17% seen once. The sample consisted of CD4+ T cells sorted from PBMCs, taken around 25 months after vaccination. These receptors originate from a man in his fifties or sixties who received an inactivated influenza vaccine.

A few counts support this clonotype. The CDR3 is CASSKTASGVNTQYF. The CDR3 DNA sequence: TGTGCCAGCAGTAAGACCGCTAGCGGGGTAAATACGCAGTATTTT. The V gene is TRBV7-3, the J gene TRBJ2-3; TRBD2 agrees at 9 bases. The CDR3 is 15 amino acids. Germline loops: CDR1 SGHTA, CDR2 FQGTGA. V dropped 6 bases and J dropped 7; count of bases not matched to a gene: 11.

This clonotype was seen only a few times. The chain combines TRBV6-4 with TRBJ2-3, with 7 positions matching TRBD1. V dropped 2 bases and J dropped 6; count of bases not matched to a gene: 17. The germline CDR1 and CDR2 sequences are MRHNA and SNTAGT. The CDR3 sequence is 18 residues long. In DNA, the CDR3 is TGTGCCAGCAGTGACCCTTCCACAGGGGTAACTGGTTTTGATACGCAGTATTTT. Its translation is CASSDPSTGVTGFDTQYF.

This clonotype was recorded once. The chain is built from TRBV3-1 and TRBJ1-1, with 10 bases aligning to TRBD1. This CDR3 contains 15 residues. Germline V gene sequence: CDR1 LGHDT, CDR2 YNNKEL (reference sequence). Losses at the gene ends were 1 base for V and 5 bases for J; bases not matched to a gene: 4. The CDR3 region is CASSQAGTGATEAFF. The CDR3 DNA is TGTGCCAGCAGCCAAGCTGGGACAGGGGCGACTGAAGCTTTCTTT.

This clonotype occurred a few times. The rearrangement uses TRBV20-1 and TRBJ2-1; D is ambiguous. This CDR3 region has 11 residues. V was pared by 1 base and J by 8 bases, with 6 bases between. Germline loops: CDR1 DFQATT, CDR2 SNEGSKA (reference sequence). The CDR3 bases are TGCAGTGCTAGAGCGGGCGATGAGCAGTTCTTC. It yields the protein CSARAGDEQFF.

This clonotype was observed many times. The chain has TRBV12-3 or TRBV12-4 and TRBJ1-5; D remains ambiguous. CDR3 length equals 13 residues. Trimming took off 7 bases at V and 3 bases at J, with 10 bases between the two ends. The CDR3 sequence: CASTGWINQPQHF. In DNA form, the CDR3 reads TGTGCCAGCACCGGGTGGATCAATCAGCCCCAGCATTTT.

This rearrangement joins TRBV24-1 to TRBJ2-1; TRBD2 agrees at 11 bases. CDR1 and CDR2 from the germline V gene are KGHDR and SFDVKD. The CDR3 has 16 amino acids. The J segment lost 7 bases and the V segment lost 5 bases, leaving 9 bases of the junction unmatched. As DNA, the CDR3 is TGTGCCACCAGTGTTCTACTAGCGGGAGTTAGTAATGAGCAGTTCTTC. This translates into CATSVLLAGVSNEQFF.

This chain connects TRBV20-1 to TRBJ2-3; 7 bases are shared with TRBD2. After removal of 6 bases from V and 2 bases from J, the junction contained 2 bases not matched to a gene. Germline V gene sequence: CDR1 DFQATT, CDR2 SNEGSKA (reference sequence). CDR3 length: 12 residues. The CDR3 nucleotides are TGCAGTGCCCTAGCGGACACAGATACGCAGTATTTT. Its protein is CSALADTDTQYF.

This clonotype occurred a few times. The chain combines TRBV20-1 with TRBJ2-2, with TRBD2 matching over 10 bases. The CDR3 covers 14 residues. V shed 4 bases and J 7 bases; nucleotides not matched to a gene: 6. The germline gives CDR1 DFQATT, CDR2 SNEGSKA (reference sequence). The CDR3 DNA is TGCAGTGCTACAGCGGGAGGGGGTAGCGGGGAGCTGTTTTTT. Encoded protein: CSATAGGGSGELFF.

The rearrangement links TRBV7-2 to TRBJ2-1, with 9 bases that match TRBD2. The CDR3 runs 15 residues. Germline trimming cut 5 bases from V and 8 bases from J; bases unmatched to any gene: 10. Per germline, CDR1 SGHTA and CDR2 FQGNSA. For the CDR3, the DNA is TGTGCCAGCAGCATTAGCGGGAGCCCCGGCCATGAGCAGTTCTTC. Its protein is CASSISGSPGHEQFF.

The chain employs TRBV6-1 and TRBJ2-7; D call uncertain. V was pared by 4 bases and J by 0 bases, with 10 bases between. The length of the CDR3 is 14 residues. Looked up from germline, CDR1 is MNHNS and CDR2 is SASEGT. Written as DNA, the CDR3 is TGTGCCAGCAGTGCGTCATATTTCTCCTACGAGCAGTACTTC. It yields the protein CASSASYFSYEQYF.

This clonotype showed up just a few times. This chain links TRBV5-1 with TRBJ1-6; TRBD1 matches 7 bases. CDR1 SGHRS and CDR2 YFSETQ come from the germline V gene. V was clipped by 0 bases and J by 9 bases; unmatched bases: 3. The CDR3 contains 14 residues. The CDR3 here is CASSLEQGRSPLHF. In nucleotides, the CDR3 is TGCGCCAGCAGCTTGGAACAGGGGCGTTCACCCCTCCACTTT.

The V and J genes are TRBV5-1 and TRBJ1-5; possibly TRBD1 for D (5 bases). The CDR3 has 15 residues. Germline assignment: CDR1 SGHRS and CDR2 YFSETQ. Deletions cut 3 bases from V and 2 bases from J, with 12 bases between. In nucleotides, the CDR3 is TGCGCCAGCAGCTGGGGGGGATTTGGCAATCAGCCCCAGCATTTT. As protein: CASSWGGFGNQPQHF.

Here the CDR3 reads CAISESKRSTDTQYF. The CDR3 coding sequence is TGTGCCATCAGCGAATCAAAACGTAGCACAGATACGCAGTATTTT. V and J are TRBV10-3 and TRBJ2-3; D unclear. V lost 6 bases to trimming and J lost 0 bases, with 13 bases between them. Germline CDR1 is ENHRY and CDR2 is SYGVKD. This CDR3 comprises 15 residues.

The chain joins TRBV3-1 to TRBJ2-7, with TRBD1 matching over 9 bases. This CDR3 region has 13 residues. The ends lost 7 bases at V and 5 bases at J; junction bases unmatched: 6. CDR1 is LGHDT and CDR2 is YNNKEL in the germline V gene (reference sequence). Here the CDR3 reads CASNNRGQDEQYF. Written as DNA, the CDR3 is TGTGCCAGCAATAACAGGGGGCAGGACGAGCAGTACTTC.

The chain joins TRBV29-1 to TRBJ2-7; TRBD2 matches 10 bases. The V gene's germline CDR1 is SQVTM and CDR2 ANQGSEA. The CDR3 has 15 residues. V was pared by 7 bases and J by 0 bases, with 9 bases of the junction left unmatched. CDR3 loop: CSGIRTSGISYEQYF. The CDR3 DNA follows: TGCAGCGGGATACGGACTAGCGGAATCTCCTACGAGCAGTACTTC.

This chain connects TRBV12-3 or TRBV12-4 to TRBJ2-3; tentatively, D is TRBD2 (7 bases). The CDR3 is 15 residues long. Trimming took off 2 bases at V and 2 bases at J, with 11 bases between the two ends. CDR3 sequence reads: CASSLRGANTDTQYF. In DNA form, the CDR3 reads TGTGCCAGCAGTTTACGGGGGGCTAACACAGATACGCAGTATTTT.

The sample holds a few counts of this clonotype. The CDR3 region is CASKPQRGGYNEQFF. CDR3 DNA: TGTGCCAGCAAACCCCAGCGGGGGGGCTACAATGAGCAGTTCTTC. The rearrangement links TRBV7-9 to TRBJ2-1, with TRBD2 identical over 10 bases. The germline CDR1 and CDR2 sequences are SEHNR and FQNEAQ (reference sequence). This CDR3 spans 15 amino acids. V lost 7 bases, J lost 3 bases, and 6 bases stayed unmatched. The whole variable domain, filled in from reference TRBV7-9 and TRBJ2-1, reads DTGVSQNPRHKITKRGQNVTFRCDPISEHNRLYWYRQTLGQGPEFLTYFQNEAQLEKSRLLSDRFSAERPKGSFSTLEIQRTEQGDSAMYLCASKPQRGGYNEQFFGPGTRLTVL.

This chain links TRBV29-1 with TRBJ2-7, with TRBD1 matching 10 bases. Losses at the gene ends were 7 bases for V and 3 bases for J; bases not matched to a gene: 9. The CDR3 contains 14 residues. CDR1 is SQVTM, CDR2 ANQGSEA, per germline. The CDR3 sequence: CSASDRGAYYEQYF. The CDR3 DNA reads as TGCAGCGCCTCGGACAGGGGGGCTTACTACGAGCAGTACTTC.

This clonotype has more than one count but fewer than ten. This chain links TRBV20-1 with TRBJ2-1; TRBD2 might be the D (6 bases). Germline assignment: CDR1 DFQATT and CDR2 SNEGSKA (reference sequence). The CDR3 is 15 residues long. Trimming took off 5 bases at V and 0 bases at J, with 14 bases between the two ends. The CDR3 is CSARSLRDSYNEQFF. Here the CDR3 DNA reads TGCAGTGCTCGGTCCCTGCGGGACTCCTACAATGAGCAGTTCTTC.

This clonotype was detected only a few times. This chain uses TRBV12-3 or TRBV12-4 with TRBJ2-2; D might be TRBD1 or TRBD2, each matching 5 bases. Between the trimmed V and J ends, which lost 5 bases and 0 bases, there was a span of 10 bases. The CDR3 has 15 amino acids. DNA of the CDR3: TGTGCCAGCAGTAGGGACGTTCCGAACACCGGGGAGCTGTTTTTT. It codes for CASSRDVPNTGELFF.

This clonotype was counted only a few times. V is TRBV12-3 or TRBV12-4 and J is TRBJ2-7, with D possibly being TRBD2 (6 bases). Trimming cost V 3 bases and J 4 bases, with 16 bases left between them. The CDR3 has 15 residues. The DNA for the CDR3 is TGTGCCAGCAGTTTGGGGGGTAGTGGGAGGTACGAGCAGTACTTC. It is translated as CASSLGGSGRYEQYF.

This clonotype has only a few counts. The chain links TRBV6-5 to TRBJ2-3; TRBD2 matches at 9 bases. The germline CDR1 and CDR2 sequences are MNHEY and SVGAGI. The CDR3 totals 14 residues. J was trimmed by 6 bases and V by 2 bases; bases with no gene match: 3. In nucleotides, the CDR3 is TGTGCCAGCAGTTACGGCGGGAGGGGGGATACGCAGTATTTT. It specifies CASSYGGRGDTQYF.

The rearrangement links TRBV21-1 to TRBJ2-5; TRBD2, as called in the table, went unchecked against the DNA. TRBV21-1 is annotated as a pseudogene. The CDR3 spans 18 residues. The CDR3 region is CASSKVGGRLGLEETQYF. CDR3 nucleotides: TGTGCCAGCAGCAAAGTGGGAGGGAGACTAGGTCTGGAAGAGACCCAGTACTTC.

The rearrangement joins TRBV5-1 to TRBJ2-3; D could derive from TRBD1 or TRBD2 (5 bases each). V lost 7 bases to trimming and J lost 2 bases, with 17 bases between them. Germline lookup yields CDR1 SGHRS and CDR2 YFSETQ. The CDR3 extends over 15 amino acids. The CDR3 loop is CASGDIGAFTDTQYF. The CDR3 DNA is TGCGCCAGCGGCGACATCGGGGCTTTCACAGATACGCAGTATTTT.

The chain recombines TRBV6-1 with TRBJ1-5, with D possibly matching TRBD1 (6 bases). Germline assignment: CDR1 MNHNS and CDR2 SASEGT. V was pared by 5 bases and J by 2 bases, with 13 bases between. The CDR3 runs to 15 residues. This CDR3 is CASSKGGIGNQPQHF. Here the CDR3 DNA reads TGTGCCAGCAGTAAAGGGGGAATTGGCAATCAGCCCCAGCATTTT.

This clonotype was picked up a small number of times. The chain combines TRBV6-5 with TRBJ1-2, with a tentative D call TRBD1 (6 bases). The CDR3 runs 15 residues. Trimming removed 0 bases from V and 7 bases from J, with 15 bases in between. Germline assignment: CDR1 MNHEY and CDR2 SVGAGI. In nucleotides, the CDR3 is TGTGCCAGCAGTTACTCTACAGGGAAAGGGGGTGGCTACACCTTC. As protein: CASSYSTGKGGGYTF.

The gene calls are TRBV11-2 and TRBJ2-3, with unresolved D. Germline CDR1 reads SGHAT; CDR2 reads FQNNGV. Trimming shortened V by 2 bases and J by 0 bases, and 9 bases separated the two germline ends. The CDR3 is 15 residues long. CDR3 residues: CASSLFPVSTDTQYF. The CDR3, as DNA: TGTGCCAGCAGCTTATTCCCTGTTAGCACAGATACGCAGTATTTT.

The chain recombines TRBV4-3 with TRBJ2-3, with 7 positions matching TRBD2. J gave up 0 bases and V 0 bases, and 3 bases lay outside the gene matches. The CDR3 contains 16 residues. Germline V gene lookup returns CDR1 LGHNA and CDR2 YSLEER. Here the CDR3 DNA reads TGCGCCAGCAGCCAAGACGCGGGAGTTAGCACAGATACGCAGTATTTT. It specifies CASSQDAGVSTDTQYF.

This clonotype was counted a few times. This chain links TRBV23-1 with TRBJ2-5, with no clear D. TRBV23-1 belongs to the ORF category, with a function that is uncertain. V was trimmed by 8 bases and J by 5 bases, leaving 12 bases between them. This CDR3 has 12 residues. In nucleotides, the CDR3 is TGCGCCAGCCTTCCGGGTATTGAGACCCAGTACTTC. Translated, it gives CASLPGIETQYF.

This chain links TRBV7-6 with TRBJ2-3; TRBD1 is a possible D gene (7 bases). The CDR3 loop spans 15 amino acids. The V end was cut by 2 bases, the J end by 5 bases, with 14 bases between. Per the germline V gene, CDR1 is SGHVS and CDR2 is FNYEAQ. The CDR3 loop is CASSLPRGVGDTQYF. The CDR3 bases are TGTGCCAGCAGCTTACCCAGGGGGGTTGGAGATACGCAGTATTTT.